What follows is one T cell receptor (beta chain) and its context. This entry belongs to a study of cytomegalovirus exposure and HLA in healthy donors. PCR used 60 Vbeta primers and 13 Jbeta primers. Assay used: immunoSEQ multiplex PCR; TCRdb lists only in-frame clones, some missing. The sample lists about 200,000 clones, about 85% seen once, with 1.5% to 2% in the top ten. The germline CDR1 and CDR2 sequences are SGHDN and FVKESK. The CDR3 has 16 amino acids. The V gene end was trimmed by 2 bases and the J gene end by 3 bases; junction bases not matched to a gene: 6. This TCR derives from a woman in her 50s in good health and CMV-seronegative. Input material: PBMCs. This chain joins TRBV14 and TRBJ2-5; 10 bases line up with TRBD2. DNA for the CDR3: TGTGCCAGCAGCCAATACCTAGCGGGAGCAGAAGAGACCCAGTACTTC. Translated: CASSQYLAGAEETQYF.